These 7 T cell receptor beta chains were sequenced from one sample in a study of cytomegalovirus exposure and HLA in healthy donors. PCR employed 60 Vbeta and 13 Jbeta primers. This table comes from immunoSEQ multiplex PCR, and its TCRdb copy is limited to in-frame clones, with some not included. The repertoire holds under 200,000 clones, around 85% seen once, with 3.8% in the top ten. The specimen was PBMCs. These receptors all stem from a man in his fifties or sixties in good health and CMV-seronegative.

The genes are TRBV9 and TRBJ2-7, with TRBD2 identical over 7 bases. The CDR3 totals 14 residues. Germline V CDR1 and CDR2: SGDLS, YYNGEE. Trimming removed 0 bases from V and 6 bases from J; junction bases left unmatched: 6. The CDR3 spells CASSVGGLTTEQYF. For the CDR3, the DNA is TGTGCCAGCAGCGTAGGGGGACTAACGACCGAGCAGTACTTC.

The rearrangement joins TRBV5-4 to TRBJ2-7; 7 nucleotides align to TRBD2. The germline gives CDR1 SGHNT, CDR2 YYREEE (reference sequence). This CDR3 has 15 amino acids. Germline trimming cut 3 bases from V and 8 bases from J; bases unmatched to any gene: 14. Here the CDR3 DNA reads TGTGCCAGCAGCTCGGGGGGATCGGTTTTTAGCAAGCAGTACTTC. Its translation: CASSSGGSVFSKQYF.

For this clone: This sample includes further DNA sequences coding for the same CDR3. The V call is TRBV18, the J call TRBJ1-3; maybe TRBD1 (5 bases). The germline CDR1 and CDR2 sequences are KGHSH and LQKENI. V shed 3 bases and J shed 0 bases, with 6 bases lying between them. CDR3 size: 14 residues. The CDR3 loop is CASSPDSSGNTIYF. For the CDR3, the DNA is TGTGCCAGCTCACCCGACAGCTCTGGAAACACCATATATTTT.

The gene calls are TRBV11-1 and TRBJ2-2; possible D gene TRBD1, 5 bases. There are 15 residues in the CDR3. Germline V lookup: CDR1 SGHAT, CDR2 FQDESV (reference sequence). V dropped 8 bases and J dropped 1 base, with 14 bases sitting between them. CDR3 region: CASSRQLMNTGELFF. CDR3 in DNA: TGTGCCAGCTCACGACAGCTAATGAACACCGGGGAGCTGTTTTTT.

Worth noting for this clone: Relative to the germline gene, one junction end is altered; a read error may explain this. V gene TRBV2 combines with J gene TRBJ2-5, with D maybe TRBD1 (5 bases). The CDR3 runs 11 residues. Germline assignment: CDR1 SNHLY and CDR2 FYNNEI. CDR3 loop: CARTAQEAQYF. Here the CDR3 DNA reads TGTGCCAGGACAGCACAAGAGGCCCAGTACTTC.

The rearrangement joins TRBV29-1 to TRBJ1-1; no clear D. Per germline, CDR1 SQVTM and CDR2 ANQGSEA. Trimming left V 5 bases short and J 4 bases short, with 11 bases between. The CDR3 contains 12 residues. The CDR3 region is CSVTQVFTEAFF. Written as DNA, the CDR3 is TGCAGCGTTACCCAGGTCTTCACTGAAGCTTTCTTT.

The table lists this clone with a count of one. The identical CDR3 is also encoded by other nucleotide sequences in the sample. This sequence joins TRBV27 and TRBJ2-3; tentatively, D is TRBD2 (6 bases). The CDR3 covers 14 residues. In germline, CDR1 is MNHEY, CDR2 SMNVEV (reference sequence). Trimming left V 9 bases short and J 0 bases short, with 13 bases between. The CDR3 DNA follows: TGTGCCAGTTCTCGTGGGGGGAGCACAGATACGCAGTATTTT. This gives the protein CASSRGGSTDTQYF.